Listed below are T cell receptor beta chains from one sample, sequenced in a study of T cell changes during pregnancy in multiple sclerosis. Assay: immunoSEQ multiplex PCR; the TCRdb copy retains only in-frame clones and omits some. The sample includes tens of thousands of clones, roughly 90% of them seen just once. The source was CD4+ T cells from peripheral blood mononuclear cells, collected after pregnancy. The receptors shown here come from a female donor in good health, enrolled as a control in a pregnancy study. CDR3s include the opening cysteine and the closing phenylalanine or tryptophan. The D gene is left open where the match is weak. Where a row states a size, it is once, few, many or the class of an expanded clone; other rows omit it.

V	J	D	size	CDR3	DNA
TRBV2	TRBJ1-2	.	few	CASSGTDYGYTF	TGTGCCAGCTCAGGGACTGACTATGGCTACACCTTC
TRBV30	TRBJ1-1	.	.	CAWSPGQNTEAFF	TGTGCCTGGAGTCCGGGACAGAACACTGAAGCTTTCTTT
TRBV11-3	TRBJ1-1	TRBD1	.	CASSRGTGRGAFF	TGTGCCAGCAGCAGGGGGACAGGCAGAGGGGCTTTCTTT
TRBV4-3	TRBJ1-5	.	once	CASSLQVLNQPQHF	TGCGCCAGCAGCCTACAGGTCCTCAATCAGCCCCAGCATTTT
TRBV9	TRBJ1-1	.	few	CASSVAPRASEAFF	TGTGCCAGCAGCGTAGCGCCCAGGGCCTCTGAAGCTTTCTTT
TRBV14	TRBJ2-5	.	.	CASSRLGETQYF	TGTGCCAGCAGCCGACTGGGAGAGACCCAGTACTTC
TRBV19	TRBJ2-3	.	.	CASSTRQIEGTDTQYF	TGTGCCAGTAGTACTCGACAGATCGAGGGCACAGATACGCAGTATTTT
TRBV7-8	TRBJ2-7	TRBD1	.	CASSSWTGSYEQYF	TGTGCCAGCAGCTCTTGGACAGGGTCCTACGAGCAGTACTTC
TRBV5-8	TRBJ2-3	.	once	CASNSFTDTQYF	TGTGCCAGCAACAGCTTTACAGATACGCAGTATTTT
TRBV18	TRBJ1-5	.	.	CASSQGGQPQHF	TGTGCCAGCTCACAAGGCGGGCAGCCCCAGCATTTT
TRBV10-3	TRBJ2-5	.	.	CAISESTAQETQYF	TGTGCCATCAGTGAGTCGACAGCCCAAGAGACCCAGTACTTC
TRBV5-1	TRBJ2-7	TRBD2	.	CASSSLGTSGMEQYF	TGCGCCAGCAGCTCCCTTGGGACTAGCGGAATGGAGCAGTACTTC
TRBV29-1	TRBJ2-3	TRBD1	.	CSVEVWDRGRTDTQYF	TGCAGCGTTGAAGTTTGGGACAGGGGGCGAACAGATACGCAGTATTTT
TRBV28	TRBJ2-7	TRBD1	.	CASSLWGQGSSNEQYF	TGTGCCAGCAGTTTATGGGGACAGGGTAGTTCCAACGAGCAGTACTTC
TRBV5-6	TRBJ2-1	TRBD1	.	CASSLAVPRGLEFF	TGTGCCAGCAGCTTGGCGGTCCCTAGGGGGCTTGAGTTCTTC
TRBV5-5	TRBJ1-6	.	once	CASSPQGANLEGYNSPLHF	TGTGCCAGCAGCCCACAGGGAGCCAACCTCGAGGGGTATAATTCACCCCTCCACTTT
TRBV28	TRBJ2-3	.	.	CASNPPTAGTDTQYF	TGTGCCAGCAATCCCCCTACAGCTGGCACAGATACGCAGTATTTT
TRBV5-4	TRBJ1-2	TRBD1	.	CASRRDSLNYGYTF	TGTGCCAGCAGGCGGGACAGCCTTAACTATGGCTACACCTTC
TRBV10-3	TRBJ2-7	TRBD2	.	CAISGAGLAGGRGHEQYF	TGTGCCATCTCGGGAGCCGGGCTAGCGGGGGGCCGGGGCCACGAGCAGTACTTC
TRBV6-5	TRBJ2-7	TRBD2	.	CASSYRSGGSYEQYF	TGTGCCAGCAGTTACCGGTCGGGGGGATCCTACGAGCAGTACTTC
TRBV27	TRBJ1-5	.	once	CASRPREGYQPQHF	TGTGCCAGCAGACCCAGGGAGGGGTATCAGCCCCAGCATTTT
TRBV7-3	TRBJ2-7	TRBD1	.	CASSTGGPGYEQYF	TGTGCCAGCAGTACAGGGGGACCGGGCTACGAGCAGTACTTC